The 19 T cell receptor beta chains given below trace back to one sample, sequenced in a study of blood T cell repertoires in COVID-19. Repertoires were generated with immunoSEQ multiplex PCR, while TCRdb's copy carries only in-frame clones and drops some. The table shows 65,000 to 90,000 clones, with roughly 78% occurring only once. Sequencing input: peripheral blood. These receptors were taken from a man between 60 and 75 years old with acute or convalescent COVID-19.

This clone was seen only a few times. This chain uses TRBV11-2 with TRBJ1-2; D might be TRBD1 (5 bases). Per the germline V gene, CDR1 is SGHAT and CDR2 is FQNNGV. V lost 3 bases and J lost 4, with 9 bases in between. The CDR3 runs 13 residues. The CDR3 DNA sequence: TGTGCCAGCAGCTTTGACAGTACCTATGGCTACACCTTC. Translation gives CASSFDSTYGYTF.

The chain has TRBV7-2 and TRBJ2-7; D is uncertain. The V end was cut by 5 bases, the J end by 2 bases, with 10 bases between. Looked up from germline, CDR1 is SGHTA and CDR2 is FQGNSA. This CDR3 comprises 13 residues. The CDR3 loop is CASSPWPAYEQYF. The CDR3 bases are TGTGCCAGCAGCCCCTGGCCAGCCTACGAGCAGTACTTC.

This sequence joins TRBV6-5 and TRBJ1-2; 8 positions agree with TRBD1. V lost 5 bases, J lost 4 bases, and 3 bases stayed unmatched. Looked up from germline, CDR1 is MNHEY and CDR2 is SVGAGI. CDR3 length equals 13 residues. CDR3 residues: CASSRQGTYGYTF. Written as DNA, the CDR3 is TGTGCCAGCAGTCGACAGGGGACCTATGGCTACACCTTC.

This clone was detected only a few times. The chain carries TRBV6-6 and TRBJ2-1; TRBD2 is a possible D gene (5 bases). Trimming took off 6 bases at V and 10 bases at J, with 19 bases between the two ends. The CDR3 has 14 amino acids. The germline V gene encodes CDR1 MNHNY and CDR2 SVGAGI (reference sequence). The CDR3 protein is CASRENPDQREQFF. CDR3 coding DNA: TGTGCCAGCAGAGAAAACCCGGACCAGCGGGAGCAGTTCTTC.

The chain employs TRBV7-8 and TRBJ1-4; D possibly corresponds to TRBD1 (6 bases). The CDR3 contains 16 residues. V was shortened by 1 base and J by 3 bases, with 12 bases between the two germline ends. CDR1 is SGHVS and CDR2 is FQNEAQ in the germline V gene. The DNA of the CDR3 is TGTGCCAGCAGCTTAGGGGAAGGGGGATCTAATGAAAAACTGTTTTTT. Its translation is CASSLGEGGSNEKLFF.

The chain carries TRBV20-1 and TRBJ1-3; D is unresolved. V gave up 6 bases and J gave up 4 bases, with 7 bases separating them. Looked up from germline, CDR1 is DFQATT and CDR2 is SNEGSKA (reference sequence). The CDR3 is 11 residues long. The CDR3: CSAMTGNTIYF. In DNA, the CDR3 is TGCAGTGCCATGACAGGAAACACCATATATTTT.

The gene calls are TRBV7-9 and TRBJ1-4; possibly TRBD1 for D (5 bases). The CDR3 is made up of 15 amino acids. CDR1 is SEHNR and CDR2 is FQNEAQ in the germline V gene (reference sequence). Trimming stripped 6 bases from V and 3 bases from J, with 14 bases between. The CDR3 sequence: CASRSWTFPNEKLFF. The CDR3 region has the DNA TGTGCCAGCAGGTCATGGACATTCCCTAATGAAAAACTGTTTTTT.

The rearrangement joins TRBV3-1 (or the pseudogene TRBV3-2) to TRBJ1-2; 7 nucleotides agree with TRBD1. This CDR3 is 14 amino acids long. Germline V gives CDR1 LGHDT, CDR2 YNNKEL (reference sequence). V dropped 4 bases and J dropped 6; count of bases not matched to a gene: 8. CDR3 region: CASSLRGGSDGYTF. For the CDR3, the DNA is TGTGCCAGCAGCCTTAGAGGGGGCTCTGATGGCTACACCTTC.

This chain links TRBV10-3 with TRBJ1-5; TRBD1 might be the D (6 bases). Germline loops: CDR1 ENHRY, CDR2 SYGVKD. The CDR3 is 16 residues long. The V gene lost 11 bases and the J gene lost 5 bases, with 25 bases spanning the gap. The CDR3 region is CAGWRLGTRDDQPQHF. DNA for the CDR3: TGTGCCGGATGGAGACTCGGGACACGAGATGATCAGCCCCAGCATTTT.

V usage is TRBV3-1 (or the pseudogene TRBV3-2) and J usage is TRBJ1-3, with 10 bases that match TRBD1. This CDR3 comprises 16 residues. The V segment lost 5 bases and the J segment 4 bases; nucleotides outside the gene matches: 8. Germline assignment: CDR1 LGHDT and CDR2 YNNKEL (reference sequence). The CDR3 spells CASSSDRGQTGNTIYF. In DNA form, the CDR3 reads TGTGCCAGCAGCTCAGACAGGGGGCAAACCGGAAACACCATATATTTT.

This chain uses TRBV6-6 with TRBJ1-5; perhaps TRBD1 as D (5 bases). V was trimmed by 6 bases and J by 2 bases, leaving 17 bases between them. Germline V CDR1 and CDR2: MNHNY, SVGAGI (reference sequence). The CDR3 spans 16 residues. CDR3 region: CASSQSGTSGNQPQHF. The DNA of the CDR3 is TGTGCCAGCAGCCAAAGCGGGACCTCGGGCAATCAGCCCCAGCATTTT.

This rearrangement joins TRBV6-1 to TRBJ1-3; 8 bases align to TRBD1. Germline V gene sequence: CDR1 MNHNS, CDR2 SASEGT. The V gene end was trimmed by 4 bases and the J gene end by 0 bases; junction bases not matched to a gene: 11. The CDR3 spans 18 residues. CDR3 nucleotides: TGTGCCAGCAGTGGCCAAATTAACAGGGGGTCCTCTGGAAACACCATATATTTT. Its translation: CASSGQINRGSSGNTIYF.

The chain's CDR3 is CASSQVTVYGYTF. In DNA form, the CDR3 reads TGTGCCAGCAGCCAAGTGACAGTCTATGGCTACACCTTC. The chain joins TRBV3-1 (or the pseudogene TRBV3-2) to TRBJ1-2; maybe TRBD1 (5 bases). CDR3 length equals 13 residues. CDR1 is LGHDT and CDR2 is YNNKEL in the germline V gene (reference sequence). Trimming stripped 1 base from V and 4 bases from J, with 7 bases between.

This clone is a singleton in its sample. The chain uses TRBV3-1 (or the pseudogene TRBV3-2) and TRBJ2-5, with D possibly matching TRBD2 (6 bases). Germline loops: CDR1 LGHDT, CDR2 YNNKEL (reference sequence). Trimming removed 0 bases from V and 9 bases from J, with 8 bases in between. CDR3 length: 12 amino acids. The CDR3 nucleotides are TGTGCCAGCAGCCAAGATCGCGGGGCCCAGTACTTC. Amino acids: CASSQDRGAQYF.

This clone is a singleton in its sample. The chain is built from TRBV4-1 and TRBJ1-2, with TRBD1 matching 7 bases. The germline V gene encodes CDR1 MGHRA and CDR2 YSYEKL. V trimming: 2 bases; J trimming: 4 bases; junction bases outside the gene matches: 4. The CDR3 loop spans 14 amino acids. CDR3 DNA: TGCGCCAGCAGCCAACCGACAGGGCTCTATGGCTACACCTTC. Residues: CASSQPTGLYGYTF.

The chain joins TRBV28 to TRBJ1-2, with 8 bases identical to TRBD1. Germline V lookup: CDR1 MDHEN, CDR2 SYDVKM. CDR3 length: 13 residues. The V and J ends lost 10 bases and 6 bases, in that order; junction bases with no gene match: 10. The DNA of the CDR3 is TGTGCCACCACGGGACAGGCTTCGAATGGCTACACCTTC. It encodes CATTGQASNGYTF.

The rearrangement joins TRBV5-1 to TRBJ1-2; TRBD1 matches at 11 bases. This CDR3 region has 13 residues. The V and J ends lost 4 bases and 9 bases, in that order; junction bases with no gene match: 5. The germline CDR1 and CDR2 sequences are SGHRS and YFSETQ. DNA of the CDR3: TGCGCCAGCAGCCCCGGACAGGGGGCAAGCTACACCTTC. The encoded protein is CASSPGQGASYTF. Full variable domain (rest looked up from reference TRBV5-1 and TRBJ1-2): KAGVTQTPRYLIKTRGQQVTLSCSPISGHRSVSWYQQTPGQGLQFLFEYFSETQRNKGNFPGRFSGRQFSNSRSEMNVSTLELGDSALYLCASSPGQGASYTFGSGTRLTVV.

J is TRBJ1-2 and V is TRBV29-1, with a tentative D call TRBD1 (6 bases). This CDR3 has 13 amino acids. The ends were cut back, 4 bases at V and 5 bases at J, with 14 bases in the middle. Germline CDR1 reads SQVTM; CDR2 reads ANQGSEA. CDR3 sequence: CSVAGGAGYGYTF. CDR3 coding DNA: TGCAGCGTTGCGGGGGGGGCAGGTTATGGCTACACCTTC.

The chain combines TRBV28 with TRBJ2-7; TRBD1 agrees at 11 bases. Germline assignment: CDR1 MDHEN and CDR2 SYDVKM. The trim removed 5 bases at V and 3 bases at J, leaving 3 bases unmatched. The CDR3 is 14 amino acids. DNA of the CDR3: TGTGCCAGCAGTACCGGGACAGGGGGCTACGAGCAGTACTTC. Its translation is CASSTGTGGYEQYF. Drawing the rest from reference TRBV28 and TRBJ2-7, the complete variable domain is DVKVTQSSRYLVKRTGEKVFLECVQDMDHENMFWYRQDPGLGLRLIYFSYDVKMKEKGDIPEGYSVSREKKERFSLILESASTNQTSMYLCASSTGTGGYEQYFGPGTRLTVT.